The 15 T cell receptor beta chains reported below all come from one sample, sequenced in a study of T-cell reconstitution after alpha-beta-depleted transplantation in children. Using unique molecular identifiers, the investigators prepared the TCRbeta library. TCRdb redid the calling of the PCR reads with MiXCR, one entry per CDR3 protein. The sample lists around 250,000 distinct CDR3 sequences, about 10% seen once, with around a tenth in the top ten. Specimen: PBMCs from the stem cell graft donor, collected from the stem cell graft. These receptors all come from a human donor who donated a stem cell graft to a child with SCID.

This clonotype occurred many times. The chain is built from TRBV6-6 and TRBJ2-7; no firm D call. The CDR3 covers 12 residues. Germline CDR1 is MNHNY and CDR2 is SVGAGI (reference sequence). V was clipped by 2 bases and J by 5 bases, with 7 bases between them. In DNA, the CDR3 is TGTGCCAGCAGTTACGAGGTCCACGAGCAGTACTTC. Its translation is CASSYEVHEQYF.

J is TRBJ2-1 and V is TRBV5-4, with D unclear. CDR1 SGHNT and CDR2 YYREEE come from the germline V gene (reference sequence). The CDR3 spans 15 residues. Trimming left V 0 bases short and J 5 bases short, with 12 bases between. CDR3 bases: TGTGCCAGCAGCTTGGTGTCAGGTCCCAACAATGAGCAGTTCTTC. It yields the protein CASSLVSGPNNEQFF.

This clonotype has ten or more counts. The chain recombines TRBV12-3 or TRBV12-4 with TRBJ1-2; possible D gene TRBD1, 5 bases. The CDR3 runs 14 residues. Trimming shortened V by 5 bases and J by 4 bases, and 14 bases separated the two germline ends. CDR3 loop: CASSDGTYTYGYTF. The CDR3 DNA is TGTGCCAGCAGTGACGGGACCTACACCTATGGCTACACCTTC.

This clonotype was observed a few times. The rearrangement joins TRBV5-6 to TRBJ2-1; 8 bases map to TRBD1. CDR3 size: 21 residues. In germline, CDR1 is SGHDT, CDR2 YYEEEE. V lost 1 base and J lost 0; bases outside the gene matches: 18. The CDR3 DNA reads TGTGCCAGCAGCTTGAGGGTTGGGACTCCAGGGACAGGAGGCTCCTACAATGAGCAGTTCTTC. This gives the protein CASSLRVGTPGTGGSYNEQFF.

V gene TRBV19 combines with J gene TRBJ1-1; the D is unclear. The CDR3 has 14 residues. Trimming stripped 6 bases from V and 0 bases from J, with 11 bases between. Germline V gene lookup returns CDR1 LNHDA and CDR2 SQIVND (reference sequence). The CDR3 here is CASSFINMNTEAFF. The CDR3 DNA reads as TGTGCCAGTAGCTTTATAAATATGAACACTGAAGCTTTCTTT.

This clonotype was seen repeatedly, ten times or more. In nucleotides, the CDR3 is TGTGCCAGCGCTTATATGTGGAGTGAAGCAGATACGCAGTATTTT. It codes for CASAYMWSEADTQYF. This chain links TRBV5-5 with TRBJ2-3, with D unclear. The CDR3 has 15 amino acids. Trimming pared 7 bases from V and 4 bases from J, leaving 19 bases between. Germline assignment: CDR1 SGHKS and CDR2 YYEKEE (reference sequence).

The rearrangement links TRBV7-9 to TRBJ1-6; a weak D match, TRBD1 (6 bases). CDR3 size: 15 residues. The V and J ends lost 5 bases and 7 bases respectively, with 15 bases between them. The germline V gene has CDR1 SEHNR and CDR2 FQNEAQ (reference sequence). The CDR3 sequence: CASSEREQGNSPLHF. The CDR3 DNA reads as TGTGCCAGCAGCGAGCGGGAACAGGGAAATTCACCCCTCCACTTT.

The genes are TRBV20-1 and TRBJ2-7, with 7 bases identical to TRBD2. The V segment lost 7 bases and the J segment 0 bases; nucleotides outside the gene matches: 9. CDR1 and CDR2 (germline): DFQATT, SNEGSKA (reference sequence). This CDR3 is built from 14 residues. CDR3 loop: CSVRDYKSSYEQYF. Here the CDR3 DNA reads TGCAGTGTTAGGGACTATAAGAGCTCCTACGAGCAGTACTTC.

This clonotype was counted once. The genes are TRBV5-1 and TRBJ1-1, with unresolved D. Germline CDR1 and CDR2: SGHRS and YFSETQ. V was trimmed by 5 bases and J by 4 bases, leaving 15 bases between them. The CDR3 consists of 14 residues. CDR3 sequence (DNA): TGCGCCAGCAGGCTGACGTGGGTAGGCACTGAAGCTTTCTTT. It encodes CASRLTWVGTEAFF.

Ten or more counts support this clonotype. The chain employs TRBV3-1 and TRBJ2-3, with D uncertain. Germline V gene sequence: CDR1 LGHDT, CDR2 YNNKEL (reference sequence). V was clipped by 1 base and J by 3 bases, with 2 bases between them. This CDR3 comprises 12 residues. CDR3 region: CASSQVTDTQYF. The DNA of the CDR3 is TGTGCCAGCAGCCAAGTTACAGATACGCAGTATTTT.

CDR3 nucleotides: TGCAGTGCGAGGACTAGGGGTAACACCGGGGAGCTGTTTTTT. It encodes CSARTRGNTGELFF. The V gene is TRBV20-1, the J gene TRBJ2-2, with 7 bases identical to TRBD2. CDR3 length: 14 amino acids. The trim removed 6 bases at V and 2 bases at J, leaving 6 bases unmatched. Germline V gene lookup returns CDR1 DFQATT and CDR2 SNEGSKA (reference sequence).

This chain joins TRBV5-1 and TRBJ2-3; 10 nucleotides match TRBD2. The V segment lost 5 bases and the J segment 3 bases; nucleotides outside the gene matches: 9. The CDR3 length is 16 residues. The germline CDR1 and CDR2 sequences are SGHRS and YFSETQ. The CDR3 loop reads CASSTSGGAATDTQYF. For the CDR3, the DNA is TGCGCCAGCAGTACCAGCGGGGGGGCCGCAACAGATACGCAGTATTTT.

This clonotype has only a few counts. This chain links TRBV27 with TRBJ1-2; 7 positions match TRBD1. The ends lost 5 bases at V and 4 bases at J; junction bases unmatched: 1. This CDR3 region has 12 residues. The germline gives CDR1 MNHEY, CDR2 SMNVEV (reference sequence). The CDR3 nucleotides read TGTGCCAGCAGTAGGACAGGCTATGGCTACACCTTC. Its protein product is CASSRTGYGYTF.

This clonotype turned up a few times. The rearrangement links TRBV5-5 to TRBJ2-1; 8 bases map to TRBD1. This CDR3 is built from 14 residues. After removal of 4 bases from V and 4 bases from J, the junction contained 4 bases not matched to a gene. In germline, CDR1 is SGHKS, CDR2 YYEKEE (reference sequence). This CDR3 is CASSAGTGYNEQFF. CDR3 sequence (DNA): TGTGCCAGCAGCGCCGGGACAGGTTACAATGAGCAGTTCTTC.

With regard to this clonotype: An end of the junction differs from the germline gene, which may be a read error. The V and J genes are TRBV11-2 and TRBJ1-3; D ambiguous. Looked up from germline, CDR1 is SGHAT and CDR2 is FQNNGV. There are 14 residues in the CDR3. The DNA for the CDR3 is TGTGCCAGCGACAAGGGCAGCTCTGGAAACACCAAATATTTT. Protein: CASDKGSSGNTKYF.